The 20 T cell receptor beta chains in this list originate from one sample, sequenced in a study of T cell repertoires in ileal Crohn's disease. TCRdb's table, derived via immunoSEQ multiplex PCR, lists solely in-frame clones and lacks some. The data show some 30,000 clones, around 80% seen once. The sequenced material came from ileal tissue. All receptors come from an adult with Crohn's disease.

This sequence joins TRBV19 and TRBJ2-7; a weak D match, TRBD1 (7 bases). From germline, CDR1 is LNHDA and CDR2 SQIVND (reference sequence). Trimming shortened V by 0 bases and J by 0 bases, and 12 bases separated the two germline ends. The CDR3 has 16 residues. The CDR3 region is CASSIDPGDSSYEQYF. The CDR3 nucleotides read TGTGCCAGTAGTATAGATCCGGGGGACAGCTCCTACGAGCAGTACTTC.

V gene TRBV5-6 combines with J gene TRBJ2-6; no definite D call. The V gene lost 6 bases and the J gene lost 0 bases, with 16 bases spanning the gap. The CDR3 contains 17 residues. The germline V gene encodes CDR1 SGHDT and CDR2 YYEEEE. CDR3 DNA: TGTGCCAGCACCCTTCGTGCCCCGGGCTCTGGGGCCAACGTCCTGACTTTC. Encoded protein: CASTLRAPGSGANVLTF.

This clone was seen a single time. The chain uses TRBV18 and TRBJ2-1, with D hard to call. Germline V lookup: CDR1 KGHSH, CDR2 LQKENI. V was clipped by 3 bases and J by 6 bases, with 15 bases between them. The CDR3 runs 15 residues. CDR3 DNA: TGTGCCAGCTCACCGAGGCCCCCGTCCCCCAATGAGCAGTTCTTC. Translation gives CASSPRPPSPNEQFF.

The V gene is TRBV30, the J gene TRBJ1-5; 8 bases are shared with TRBD1. V was pared by 2 bases and J by 7 bases, with 7 bases of the junction left unmatched. The CDR3 has 14 amino acids. Looked up from germline, CDR1 is GTSNPN and CDR2 is SVGIG (reference sequence). CDR3 amino acids: CAWSFRTGRQPQHF. CDR3 DNA sequence: TGTGCCTGGAGTTTCCGGACAGGGAGGCAGCCCCAGCATTTT.

The V and J genes are TRBV28 and TRBJ2-7; 8 positions match TRBD1. The CDR3 is 13 amino acids. V shed 7 bases, J shed 2 bases, and the junction held 4 bases outside the gene matches. Germline values: CDR1 MDHEN, CDR2 SYDVKM. Here the CDR3 reads CASTGGPTYEQYF. The CDR3 DNA sequence: TGTGCCAGCACAGGGGGCCCTACCTACGAGCAGTACTTC.

This clone was detected once. This chain joins TRBV6-5 and TRBJ1-1, with D uncertain. This CDR3 is built from 12 residues. Trimming left V 0 bases short and J 10 bases short, with 9 bases between. Germline V gene data show CDR1 as MNHEY and CDR2 as SVGAGI. CDR3 DNA sequence: TGTGCCAGCAGTTACTCTGGGGAGAGAGCTTTCTTT. It specifies CASSYSGERAFF.

This chain connects TRBV7-9 to TRBJ1-6; D may be TRBD1 (6 bases). The V end lost 5 bases, the J end lost 5 bases, and 16 bases lay between the germline ends. The length of the CDR3 is 16 residues. Germline V CDR1 and CDR2: SEHNR, FQNEAQ (reference sequence). CDR3 in DNA: TGTGCCAGCAGCCACGCCAGGGGTCCCAATAATTCACCCCTCCACTTT. Translated: CASSHARGPNNSPLHF.

The chain joins TRBV9 to TRBJ2-7; weak D call: TRBD2 (6 bases). The CDR3 length is 15 residues. Trimming pared 3 bases from V and 2 bases from J, leaving 15 bases between. Germline V lookup: CDR1 SGDLS, CDR2 YYNGEE. The DNA of the CDR3 is TGTGCCAGCAGCGCCTTAGGAGGGGAAACCTACGAGCAGTACTTC. Translating it yields CASSALGGETYEQYF.

This clone was detected only a few times. The chain is built from TRBV30 and TRBJ2-1; 7 nucleotides agree with TRBD2. The CDR3 length is 16 residues. V lost 0 bases, J lost 4 bases, and 9 bases stayed unmatched. Germline V lookup: CDR1 GTSNPN, CDR2 SVGIG (reference sequence). The CDR3 here is CAWSVPASGYYNEQFF. In nucleotides, the CDR3 is TGTGCCTGGAGTGTACCGGCTAGCGGATATTACAATGAGCAGTTCTTC.

The chain employs TRBV6-5 and TRBJ2-7, with D possibly TRBD1 on 6 matching bases. The CDR3 runs 15 residues. The V gene's germline CDR1 is MNHEY and CDR2 SVGAGI. Trimming took off 0 bases at V and 5 bases at J, with 14 bases between the two ends. The CDR3 DNA reads TGTGCCAGCAGTTACTCGAGGGCAGGGGAGCACGAGCAGTACTTC. The encoded protein is CASSYSRAGEHEQYF.

This clone occurred once. This chain uses TRBV7-7 with TRBJ2-5; 9 bases align to TRBD1. This CDR3 region has 14 residues. The V gene's germline CDR1 is SSHAT and CDR2 FNYEAQ (reference sequence). The ends lost 3 bases at V and 5 bases at J; junction bases unmatched: 4. The CDR3 here is CASSLGTGKETQYF. The CDR3 DNA is TGTGCCAGCAGCTTGGGGACAGGGAAGGAGACCCAGTACTTC.

This clone was seen a handful of times. The chain joins TRBV5-1 to TRBJ2-7; tentatively, D is TRBD2 (6 bases). Germline CDR1 SGHRS, CDR2 YFSETQ. Deletions cut 1 base from V and 0 bases from J, with 8 bases between. The CDR3 has 14 residues. This CDR3 reads CASSLTGSSYEQYF. The CDR3 coding sequence is TGCGCCAGCAGCTTGACCGGGAGCTCCTACGAGCAGTACTTC.

As concerns this clone: Other DNA sequences of this sample code for an identical CDR3. This chain links TRBV27 with TRBJ2-2; 11 bases fit TRBD1. Losses at the gene ends were 5 bases for V and 6 bases for J; bases not matched to a gene: 11. The CDR3 is made up of 17 amino acids. CDR1 and CDR2 from the germline V gene are MNHEY and SMNVEV (reference sequence). The CDR3 protein is CASSPKRGTGGSGELFF. As DNA, the CDR3 is TGTGCCAGCAGTCCTAAGAGGGGGACAGGGGGTTCCGGGGAGCTGTTTTTT.

This chain joins TRBV19 and TRBJ2-1; 9 nucleotides align to TRBD2. CDR3 size: 15 residues. J lost 8 bases, V lost 5 bases, and 10 bases had no gene match. CDR1 and CDR2 (germline): LNHDA, SQIVND (reference sequence). The CDR3 loop reads CASSPGRREGYEQFF. In DNA form, the CDR3 reads TGTGCCAGTAGTCCAGGGAGGCGGGAGGGTTATGAGCAGTTCTTC.

This chain joins TRBV7-2 and TRBJ2-3, with TRBD2 matching 15 bases. Germline V lookup: CDR1 SGHTA, CDR2 FQGNSA. This CDR3 has 15 residues. After removal of 7 bases from V and 8 bases from J, the junction contained 7 bases not matched to a gene. CDR3 amino acids: CASTLGLAGGGTQYF. The CDR3 DNA is TGTGCCAGCACCCTGGGACTAGCGGGGGGTGGTACGCAGTATTTT.

The chain employs TRBV18 and TRBJ2-5; D gene uncertain. CDR1 KGHSH and CDR2 LQKENI come from the germline V gene. This CDR3 is built from 13 residues. Trimming cost V 6 bases and J 5 bases, with 13 bases left between them. The CDR3 region is CASSSSALETQYF. The CDR3 bases are TGTGCCAGCTCGTCGAGCGCATTGGAGACCCAGTACTTC.

The genes are TRBV25-1 and TRBJ1-5, with 11 bases identical to TRBD1. Germline-derived CDR1 and CDR2 are MGHDK and SYGVNS. The CDR3 spans 16 residues. V trimming: 4 bases; J trimming: 2 bases; junction bases outside the gene matches: 4. The CDR3 DNA is TGTGCCAGCAGTGGCGGACAGGGGGCAGGCAATCAGCCCCAGCATTTT. It specifies CASSGGQGAGNQPQHF.

This clone turned up a few times. This chain uses TRBV7-2 with TRBJ2-7; D is possibly TRBD2 (6 bases). CDR3 size: 13 residues. The V end lost 5 bases, the J end lost 7 bases, and 15 bases lay between the germline ends. From germline, CDR1 is SGHTA and CDR2 FQGNSA. Here the CDR3 reads CASSPQPEGEQYF. The DNA for the CDR3 is TGTGCCAGCAGCCCGCAGCCGGAGGGGGAGCAGTACTTC. Supplemented by reference TRBV7-2 and TRBJ2-7, the full variable domain reads GAGVSQSPSNKVTEKGKDVELRCDPISGHTALYWYRQSLGQGLEFLIYFQGNSAPDKSGLPSDRFSAERTGGSVSTLTIQRTQQEDSAVYLCASSPQPEGEQYFGPGTRLTVT.

The gene calls are TRBV5-6 and TRBJ2-1; 12 positions match TRBD2. CDR3 size: 16 residues. V shed 3 bases and J 9 bases; nucleotides not matched to a gene: 10. The germline gives CDR1 SGHDT, CDR2 YYEEEE. The CDR3 DNA follows: TGTGCCAGCAGCTCCCTGACTAGCGGGAGTTCAGTTGAGCAGTTCTTC. Protein sequence: CASSSLTSGSSVEQFF.

V usage is TRBV15 and J usage is TRBJ1-1; D remains unclear. Germline V gives CDR1 LNHNV, CDR2 YYDKDF (reference sequence). The CDR3 is 12 amino acids. V lost 3 bases, J lost 10 bases, and 12 bases lay in between. The CDR3 is CATSRDSSRAFF. CDR3 nucleotides: TGTGCCACCAGCAGGGACTCCTCGAGAGCTTTCTTT.